This TCR beta chain was recovered during a study of T cell responses to AZD1222 COVID-19 vaccine (dated by TCRdb to about 2021). Looking at the study overall: AZD1222 recipients with second doses at about 4 weeks or about 12 weeks were pooled, because spike-specific TCR depth and breadth did not differ between schedules. A total of 233 trial participants underwent TCR sequencing, of whom about 210 received two doses of AZD1222 and about 25 received two doses of the MenACWY control vaccine. Enrollment into the trials was organized by age into subgroups of 18-55, 56-69 and 70-plus years, and those subgroups contained approximately 150, 30 and 60 TCR-sequenced participants, respectively.

A note on this clone: Which antigen it targets is not known. Base qualities are missing; no much larger clone stands one base away.

CDR1 and CDR2 were assigned from the germline V gene (reference sequence) as MNHEY and SMNVEV. The trim is 3 bases for V and 1 base for J, with a gap of 4 bases between the germline ends. The CDR3 runs 14 residues from the cysteine to the phenylalanine. The only DNA kept is the CDR3, 42 bases in frame from the first base. Summary of the overall study and its limitations: Vaccine-associated CD4 TCRs spanned the whole spike protein, with dominant responses in regions 160-218 and 743-854. Because no samples from the day 14 peak response were available, repertoires could be characterized only after the peak T cell response. Reportedly, close to half of the unique spike-specific TCRs recognized epitopes lying outside the regions that are mutated in the B.1.351 and B.1.1.7 variants. Participants were mostly white British, with more females than males. The authors suggested clonal diversity may have been underestimated. After two AZD1222 doses, both the breadth and the depth of spike-specific TCRs were significantly higher than at day 0 and than in MenACWY recipients. In the small 56-69-year group, the increase in depth fell short of significance, most likely because of low power. Conclusions about previously exposed vaccinees are limited because only six or seven AZD1222 recipients were SARS-CoV-2 seropositive at baseline.

The CDR3 regions of human TCRbeta chains were analyzed by immunosequencing. From the authors' description of their analysis: Repertoire TCRs were checked for matches against a reference library of SARS-CoV-2-specific TCRs that had been generated using the MIRA antigen-specificity platform. Breadth was defined as the fraction of unique TCRs that were SARS-CoV-2-associated. Depth was defined as the fraction of total T cells that were SARS-CoV-2-associated. Each spike-specific TCR was assigned to its reactive spike region and to a CD4 or CD8 class using the MIRA data. Log10-transformed breadth and depth values were compared by one-way ANOVA with Sidak's multiple comparisons tests. Not all clones reach the TCRdb copy of this immuneACCESS table, which keeps in-frame sequences only. Checked studies attribute under half of the gap to unresolved V genes and leave the rest unexplained. V and J calls and clone size are given by that table; D and trimming were obtained from the DNA. This sample has some 120,000 clones in its table, and around 90% of those were observed once. Of the sample, 25% to 35% is held by the ten largest clones.

Sample time point, as interpreted from the label and publication: baseline before first vaccination. Samples from vaccinated people were obtained from the UK trials COV001 and COV002, which included a single-blind randomized controlled phase 2/3 trial of AZD1222 (ChAdOx1 nCoV-19) in healthy adults. For TCRbeta chain sequencing, PBMC samples from trial participants were taken at day 0 and at day 28 after the second dose. Sequenced material: peripheral blood, taken on day 0 of AZD1222 vaccination. Here the chain combines TRBV27 and TRBJ1-6, with the identity of the D gene unclear. The TCR comes from an adult in good health. Here the CDR3 is given as CASSFESYNSPLHF. The base sequence is TGTGCCAGCAGTTTCGAATCCTATAATTCACCCCTCCACTTT.